A single T cell receptor beta chain is shown here with its context. Its antigen remains unknown. Sequenced by immunoSEQ multiplex PCR; TCRdb stores in-frame clones only, minus some. This table has 50,000 to 65,000 clones, approximately 89% appearing once. The entry originates in a study of cytomegalovirus exposure and HLA in healthy donors. Study outcomes and limitations: Reports described diagnosis of cytomegalovirus status by the classifier as highly specific and sensitive. A subsequent analysis found that TCR clusters from the first cohort also tended to co-occur in the 90 to 150 validation repertoires, with approximately 95% of cluster scores above 0.

Germline V gene lookup returns CDR1 GTSNPN and CDR2 SVGIG (reference sequence). This CDR3 is 16 amino acids long. J gave up 0 bases and V 2 bases, and 7 bases lay outside the gene matches. This chain links TRBV30 with TRBJ2-4; 7 nucleotides match TRBD2. The TCR comes from a woman in her late teens or twenties in good health and CMV-seronegative. The sample was PBMCs. The CDR3 spells CAWSSRTGGAKNIQYF. The CDR3 DNA is TGTGCCTGGAGTTCACGGACGGGGGGAGCCAAAAACATTCAGTACTTC.